A single sample gave rise to the 10 T cell receptor beta chains below, sequenced in a study of CD8 T cells in ankylosing spondylitis. One entry per CDR3 protein results from TCRdb running MiXCR on the 5' RACE reads. The repertoire holds a few hundred thousand distinct CDR3 sequences, about 11% seen once, with under 8% in the top ten. The sequenced material came from blood, either unsorted or a sorted T cell fraction (not recorded which). The receptors were sampled from a male donor with ankylosing spondylitis or in good health (not recorded which).

In its sample, this clonotype was seen many times. V usage is TRBV12-3 or TRBV12-4 and J usage is TRBJ1-6; 9 nucleotides line up with TRBD1. This CDR3 spans 15 amino acids. V lost 6 bases to trimming and J lost 9 bases; unmatched junction nucleotides: 9. The chain's CDR3 is CASSYGTGQFSPLHF. CDR3 bases: TGTGCCAGCAGCTATGGGACAGGGCAGTTTTCACCCCTCCACTTT.

This clonotype was recorded a few times. The V call is TRBV7-6, the J call TRBJ2-3; D unclear. This CDR3 is 16 amino acids long. V was trimmed by 4 bases and J by 5 bases, leaving 19 bases between them. The germline V gene has CDR1 SGHVS and CDR2 FNYEAQ. CDR3 nucleotides: TGTGCCAGCAGCTCCGATCCGGGTCTACACGTAGATACGCAGTATTTT. This sequence encodes CASSSDPGLHVDTQYF.

The chain recombines TRBV20-1 with TRBJ2-1, with 7 positions matching TRBD1. Germline values: CDR1 DFQATT, CDR2 SNEGSKA (reference sequence). This CDR3 contains 13 residues. After removal of 2 bases from V and 8 bases from J, the junction contained 6 bases not matched to a gene. The CDR3: CSARSWDSYEQFF. In nucleotides, the CDR3 is TGCAGTGCTAGATCTTGGGACAGCTATGAGCAGTTCTTC.

This clonotype was recorded at least ten times. This chain joins TRBV5-6 and TRBJ1-1; tentatively, D is TRBD1 (5 bases). Looked up from germline, CDR1 is SGHDT and CDR2 is YYEEEE. Trimming took 1 base from V and 7 from J, leaving 8 bases between them. There are 12 residues in the CDR3. CDR3 sequence: CASSLPGGEAFF. CDR3 bases: TGTGCCAGCAGCTTGCCGGGGGGTGAAGCTTTCTTT.

As regards this clonotype: A much larger clone lies a single base off, so this may be a read error. The J gene is TRBJ2-6, the V gene TRBV5-1, with D perhaps matching TRBD1 (6 bases). The CDR3 loop spans 15 amino acids. Per germline, CDR1 SGHRS and CDR2 YFSETQ. For the CDR3, the DNA is TGCGTCAGCAGCTTTACAGGGTCCGGGGCCAACGTCCTGACTTTC. Protein sequence: CVSSFTGSGANVLTF.

This clonotype was detected ten times or more. The rearrangement links TRBV20-1 to TRBJ2-1, with a possible D match to TRBD2 (7 bases). Germline-derived CDR1 and CDR2 are DFQATT and SNEGSKA (reference sequence). CDR3 size: 16 residues. The ends were cut back, 1 base at V and 2 bases at J, with 15 bases in the middle. CDR3 sequence (DNA): TGCAGTGCTAGAGTTGCGGGGGCGATGACCTACAATGAGCAGTTCTTC. It yields the protein CSARVAGAMTYNEQFF.

This rearrangement joins TRBV5-1 to TRBJ2-7, with 7 positions matching TRBD1. This CDR3 has 16 amino acids. Germline CDR1 and CDR2: SGHRS and YFSETQ. V trimming: 3 bases; J trimming: 3 bases; junction bases outside the gene matches: 12. The CDR3 region has the DNA TGCGCCAGCAGCTCGCGCCTCGGGACAGACAGCTACGAGCAGTACTTC. Its protein is CASSSRLGTDSYEQYF.

V usage is TRBV2 and J usage is TRBJ2-4; 7 positions agree with TRBD2. The V and J ends lost 6 bases and 6 bases, in that order; junction bases with no gene match: 8. Germline-derived CDR1 and CDR2 are SNHLY and FYNNEI. CDR3 length: 14 amino acids. The CDR3 sequence is CASSPTGGGNIQYF. CDR3 coding DNA: TGTGCCAGCAGCCCGACTGGCGGGGGAAACATTCAGTACTTC.

At least ten counts were recorded for this clonotype. The rearrangement joins TRBV5-1 to TRBJ2-1; TRBD1 matches at 7 bases. The CDR3 has 15 residues. The trim removed 1 base at V and 5 bases at J, leaving 6 bases unmatched. The germline V gene has CDR1 SGHRS and CDR2 YFSETQ. The CDR3 loop reads CASSLSGQPDNEQFF. CDR3 nucleotide sequence: TGCGCCAGCAGCTTGTCGGGACAGCCTGACAATGAGCAGTTCTTC.

The table lists this clonotype with many counts. J is TRBJ2-3 and V is TRBV5-8, with 9 positions matching TRBD2. Germline CDR1 and CDR2: SGHTS and YDEGEE. Trimming removed 5 bases from V and 4 bases from J; junction bases left unmatched: 8. The CDR3 is 15 residues long. CDR3 DNA: TGTGCCAGCAGTGGTAGCGGGAGAGGCCCAGATACGCAGTATTTT. Translation: CASSGSGRGPDTQYF.